These T cell receptor beta chains were read from a single sample in a study of OX40 agonist ivuxolimab in advanced cancers. The protocol was immunoSEQ multiplex PCR, while the TCRdb copy is restricted to in-frame clones and leaves out a portion. The sample lists tens of thousands of clones, around 90% occurring once. The sequencing here drew on CD4+ or CD8+ T cells sorted from blood, taken in a trial of the OX40 agonist ivuxolimab. These receptors were obtained from an adult with an advanced solid tumor such as melanoma, head and neck, liver or kidney cancer. Each CDR3 is given with its conserved first and last residue.

TRBJ1-2,15,TRBV19,CASSIQDSTNYGYTF
TRBJ2-1,12,TRBV11-3,CASSRAGAEQFF
TRBJ2-7,14,TRBV25-1,CASSDFQGGNEQYF
TRBJ1-3,13,TRBV18,CASSQTEADTIYF
TRBJ1-1,15,TRBV18,CASSPQGGPNTEAFF
TRBJ2-1,15,TRBV5-1,CASSLASGRPPEQFF
TRBJ2-5,14,TRBV11-2,CASSSRRGRETQYF
TRBJ1-5,13,TRBV19,CASQDRTNQPQHF
TRBJ1-2,14,TRBV10-3,CAISGTGGDYGYTF
TRBJ2-1,14,TRBV19,CASMKDFRRNEQFF
TRBJ2-2,16,TRBV28,CASTSKPGTGSKELFF
TRBJ2-2,11,TRBV20-1,CSARGAGELFF
TRBJ1-1,13,TRBV7-2,CASSLNGQGRAFF
TRBJ1-5,16,TRBV7-2,CASSLVGGLSNQPQHF
TRBJ2-7,16,TRBV4-3,CASSQDSGQGIYEQYF
TRBJ1-5,12,TRBV28,CASSYRVQPQHF
TRBJ1-6,15,TRBV7-2,CASSRAGGSYSPLHF
TRBJ2-7,15,TRBV7-9,CASSLLGQGLHEQYF
TRBJ2-3,14,TRBV7-2,CASTHFSSADTQYF
TRBJ1-1,15,TRBV5-1,CASSPFGQPNTEAFF
TRBJ2-7,16,TRBV5-5,CASSSLQGLTPYEQYF
TRBJ2-7,15,TRBV5-4,CASSLAQGNTYERYF
TRBJ2-6,19,TRBV28,CASSLGGKGAYSGANVLTF
TRBJ2-5,14,TRBV5-6,CASTRREVHGEQYF
TRBJ2-5,17,TRBV7-7,CASSPRLAGGQQETQYF
TRBJ2-3,15,TRBV5-1,CASSLAGGDTDTQYF
TRBJ1-3,14,TRBV7-2,CASSPGHSGNTIYF
TRBJ1-3,13,TRBV30,CAWSGTVRNTIYF
TRBJ2-7,14,TRBV28,CASSPPTDPYEQYF
TRBJ2-2,15,TRBV2,CASSEAGTPGGELFF
TRBJ1-1,14,TRBV7-8,CASSFSRVFTEAFF
TRBJ2-1,14,TRBV6-6,CAAALAPSYNEQFF
TRBJ1-1,15,TRBV6-1,CASARDYYMNTEAFF
TRBJ2-3,14,TRBV7-9,CASSFRQGLDTQYF
TRBJ2-7,15,TRBV11-2,CASSFLAGESYEQYF
TRBJ2-5,13,TRBV28,CAGRTGQAETQYF
TRBJ1-6,15,TRBV27,CASSTGLSYNSPLHF
TRBJ2-6,15,TRBV7-3,CASSTNGPGANVLTF
TRBJ1-2,13,TRBV6-5,CASSFQGSYGYTF
TRBJ2-2,17,TRBV7-3,CASSPFASRGRTGELFF
TRBJ2-3,15,TRBV28,CASSSGTGVTDTQYF
TRBJ2-3,15,TRBV6-5,CASSPWGGEIDTQYF
TRBJ1-5,14,TRBV5-3,CARSPDRGVQPQHF
TRBJ1-1,15,TRBV6-1,CASSDAGTKNTEAFF
TRBJ1-5,15,TRBV27,CASRALAGSNQPQHF
TRBJ2-5,17,TRBV7-9,CASSFSIVAGLEETQYF
TRBJ2-5,13,TRBV28,CASSPTGSETQYF
TRBJ2-1,15,TRBV19,CASSGLAGGYNEQFF
TRBJ2-3,13,TRBV30,CAWSVYRADTQYF
TRBJ1-3,14,TRBV28,CASSFRFSGNTIYF
TRBJ2-1,16,TRBV5-6,CASSSMTRSGGNEQFF
TRBJ2-3,15,TRBV18,CATSEGTGDGDTQYF
TRBJ2-3,15,TRBV4-1,CASSQTGRFTDTQYF